These T cell receptor beta chains were read from a single sample in a study of molecular identifiers for immune sequencing clone quantification. TCRdb re-analysed the PCR reads in MiXCR, keeping a single row per CDR3 protein. The profile shows roughly 90,000 distinct CDR3 sequences, roughly 25% of them singletons. Sequencing input: naive CD8+ T cells from blood, with Jurkat cell RNA spiked in. The source of these receptors is a human donor in good health. Some libraries in this study had Jurkat cell RNA spiked in. Both conserved end residues are part of each CDR3. D genes are given only for firm matches. Not all rows give a size; the values are once, few, many and, for expanded clones, a class.

j_call: TRBJ2-5
v_call: TRBV7-6
clone_size: many
d_call: TRBD2
cdr3_nt: TGTGCCAGCAGCTTAGGTGGGGGGGAGGCAGAGACCCAGTACTTC
cdr3_aa: CASSLGGGEAETQYF

j_call: TRBJ2-2
v_call: TRBV27
clone_size: few
d_call: NA
cdr3_nt: TGTGCCAGCAGTCCCGAATCCGGGACTTCTCCCACCGGGGAGCTGTTTTTT
cdr3_aa: CASSPESGTSPTGELFF

j_call: TRBJ2-5
v_call: TRBV27
clone_size: many
d_call: TRBD1
cdr3_nt: TGTGCCAGCAGTTGGGGGACAGGGGGCCGTGAGACCCAGTACTTC
cdr3_aa: CASSWGTGGRETQYF

j_call: TRBJ1-4
v_call: TRBV10-2
clone_size: few
d_call: NA
cdr3_nt: TGCGCCAGCGGGAGCAGTTGGGAAAAACTGTTTTTT
cdr3_aa: CASGSSWEKLFF

j_call: TRBJ2-2
v_call: TRBV27
clone_size: many
d_call: TRBD2
cdr3_nt: TGTGCCAGCAGTTTAGTCCTAGCGGGGGGCCTGAACACCGGGGAGCTGTTTTTT
cdr3_aa: CASSLVLAGGLNTGELFF

j_call: TRBJ2-3
v_call: TRBV3-1
clone_size: few
d_call: NA
cdr3_nt: TGTGCCAGCAGCCAAGGATCTGGGGGGTACGAAAGCACAGATACGCAGTATTTT
cdr3_aa: CASSQGSGGYESTDTQYF

j_call: TRBJ2-5
v_call: TRBV3-1
clone_size: many
d_call: TRBD1
cdr3_nt: TGTGCCAGCAGCCAAGACGTCGACAGGGTGGAGACCCAGTACTTC
cdr3_aa: CASSQDVDRVETQYF

j_call: TRBJ1-2
v_call: TRBV7-9
clone_size: NA
d_call: NA
cdr3_nt: TGTGCCAGCAGCTTAGAGAGTATTTATGGCTACAGCTTC
cdr3_aa: CASSLESIYGYSF

j_call: TRBJ1-3
v_call: TRBV7-9
clone_size: many
d_call: TRBD1
cdr3_nt: TGTGCCAGCCTCGGACAGGACTCTGGAAACACCATATATTTT
cdr3_aa: CASLGQDSGNTIYF

j_call: TRBJ2-7
v_call: TRBV4-2
clone_size: once
d_call: TRBD2
cdr3_nt: TGTGCCAGCAGCCAAGAATATGGACTAGTGACATACGAGCAGTACTTC
cdr3_aa: CASSQEYGLVTYEQYF

j_call: TRBJ2-3
v_call: TRBV2
clone_size: many
d_call: TRBD2
cdr3_nt: TGTGCCAGCAGTGAGACTAGCGGACCGAGCACAGATACGCAGTATTTT
cdr3_aa: CASSETSGPSTDTQYF

j_call: TRBJ2-1
v_call: TRBV4-1
clone_size: few
d_call: TRBD1
cdr3_nt: TGCGCCAGCAGCATCTCCCCCGCGACAGGGTTCTACAATGAGCAGTTCTTC
cdr3_aa: CASSISPATGFYNEQFF

j_call: TRBJ1-1
v_call: TRBV19
clone_size: NA
d_call: NA
cdr3_nt: TGTGCCAGTAGTAAGGCAGGGACGGGTAGCACTGAAGCTTTCTTT
cdr3_aa: CASSKAGTGSTEAFF

j_call: TRBJ2-3
v_call: TRBV7-6
clone_size: many
d_call: NA
cdr3_nt: TGTGCCAGCAGCTTAGCGGCAGCCGAGAGCACAGATACGCAGTATTTT
cdr3_aa: CASSLAAAESTDTQYF

j_call: TRBJ2-7
v_call: TRBV13
clone_size: few
d_call: NA
cdr3_nt: TGTGCCAGCAGCCTCACCACAGGAACCTACGAGCAGTACTTC
cdr3_aa: CASSLTTGTYEQYF

j_call: TRBJ2-1
v_call: TRBV6-2/TRBV6-3
clone_size: NA
d_call: TRBD2
cdr3_nt: TGTGTCAGCAGTTACCAAGGACTAGCGGGAGGGCCGTGGAGTGAGCAGTTCTTC
cdr3_aa: CVSSYQGLAGGPWSEQFF

j_call: TRBJ2-3
v_call: TRBV9
clone_size: few
d_call: TRBD2
cdr3_nt: TGTGCCAGCAGCGCTCGACTAGCGGGAGGGACAGATACGCAGTATTTT
cdr3_aa: CASSARLAGGTDTQYF

j_call: TRBJ2-7
v_call: TRBV13
clone_size: many
d_call: TRBD1
cdr3_nt: TGTGCCAGCAGCTCAGGACAGGGCTCCTACGAGCAGTACTTC
cdr3_aa: CASSSGQGSYEQYF

j_call: TRBJ2-3
v_call: TRBV19
clone_size: NA
d_call: TRBD2
cdr3_nt: TGTGCCAGTGGTCTCGTTAGCGGGACGGATACGCAGTATTTT
cdr3_aa: CASGLVSGTDTQYF

j_call: TRBJ2-1
v_call: TRBV7-9
clone_size: NA
d_call: NA
cdr3_nt: TGTGCCAGCAGCTTAGTTAGTTCTAATGAGCAGTTCTTC
cdr3_aa: CASSLVSSNEQFF

j_call: TRBJ2-1
v_call: TRBV5-1
clone_size: many
d_call: TRBD2
cdr3_nt: TGCGCCAGCAGGCTAGCGGGGGGCGCAGTAAATGAGCAGTTCTTC
cdr3_aa: CASRLAGGAVNEQFF

j_call: TRBJ2-1
v_call: TRBV5-5
clone_size: NA
d_call: NA
cdr3_nt: TGTGCCAGCAGCGCAAACTACAATGAGCAGTTCTTC
cdr3_aa: CASSANYNEQFF

j_call: TRBJ1-1
v_call: TRBV2
clone_size: few
d_call: NA
cdr3_nt: TGTGCCAGCAGTGAGGACTTATCTGAAGCTTTCTTT
cdr3_aa: CASSEDLSEAFF

j_call: TRBJ2-7
v_call: TRBV4-2
clone_size: many
d_call: NA
cdr3_nt: TGTGCCAGCAGCCAAGCGCGGTTAGACGTAGCCTACGAGCAGTACTTC
cdr3_aa: CASSQARLDVAYEQYF

j_call: TRBJ2-7
v_call: TRBV5-6
clone_size: NA
d_call: TRBD2
cdr3_nt: TGTGCCAGCAGCACTAGCGGGGGCGATCCTTACTACGAGCAGTACTTC
cdr3_aa: CASSTSGGDPYYEQYF

j_call: TRBJ2-3
v_call: TRBV7-9
clone_size: NA
d_call: TRBD2
cdr3_nt: TGTGCCAGCAGCTCCCCTGGGACTAGCATTCCCGGGACTACAGATACGCAGTATTTT
cdr3_aa: CASSSPGTSIPGTTDTQYF

j_call: TRBJ2-3
v_call: TRBV11-2
clone_size: NA
d_call: TRBD2
cdr3_nt: TGTGCCAGCAGCTACTTTAGGACTAGCGGGATCGCAGATACGCAGTATTTT
cdr3_aa: CASSYFRTSGIADTQYF

j_call: TRBJ2-1
v_call: TRBV19
clone_size: NA
d_call: NA
cdr3_nt: TGTGCCAGTAGTAACCTGGTCAATGAGCAGTTCTTC
cdr3_aa: CASSNLVNEQFF

j_call: TRBJ2-7
v_call: TRBV30
clone_size: few
d_call: NA
cdr3_nt: TGTGCCTGGAGTGTTTCTCCCTCCTACGAGCAGTACTTC
cdr3_aa: CAWSVSPSYEQYF

j_call: TRBJ2-3
v_call: TRBV12-5
clone_size: NA
d_call: TRBD1
cdr3_nt: TGTGCTAGTGGGACAGGGGGCGCAGATACGCAGTATTTT
cdr3_aa: CASGTGGADTQYF

j_call: TRBJ2-3
v_call: TRBV6-2/TRBV6-3
clone_size: NA
d_call: NA
cdr3_nt: TGCGCCAGCAGTCACCCGACGGAGTGTACGCAGTATTTT
cdr3_aa: CASSHPTECTQYF

j_call: TRBJ1-2
v_call: TRBV4-3
clone_size: many
d_call: TRBD1
cdr3_nt: TGCGCCAGCAGCCAAGATATCCAGACAGGGCATGGCTACACCTTC
cdr3_aa: CASSQDIQTGHGYTF

j_call: TRBJ2-3
v_call: TRBV4-3
clone_size: few
d_call: TRBD2
cdr3_nt: TGCGCCAGCAGCCAAGATTGGGCGGGGGGGTTGGATACGCAGTATTTT
cdr3_aa: CASSQDWAGGLDTQYF

j_call: TRBJ2-2
v_call: TRBV9
clone_size: few
d_call: NA
cdr3_nt: TGTGCCAGCAGCGTAGTAGCCGGGGGACTTAACACCGGGGAGCTGTTTTTT
cdr3_aa: CASSVVAGGLNTGELFF

j_call: TRBJ2-2
v_call: TRBV4-3
clone_size: many
d_call: TRBD1
cdr3_nt: TGCGCCAGCAGCCATGGGACAGGGGACACCGGGGAGCTGTTTTTT
cdr3_aa: CASSHGTGDTGELFF

j_call: TRBJ1-5
v_call: TRBV12-3/TRBV12-4
clone_size: few
d_call: NA
cdr3_nt: TGTGCCAGCAGCCCAGATTATAGCAATCAGCCCCAGCATTTT
cdr3_aa: CASSPDYSNQPQHF

j_call: TRBJ2-7
v_call: TRBV5-1
clone_size: NA
d_call: TRBD1
cdr3_nt: TGCGCCAGCAGCTTCTGGACAGGGGGCTCCCACGAGCAGTACTTC
cdr3_aa: CASSFWTGGSHEQYF

j_call: TRBJ2-7
v_call: TRBV7-2
clone_size: many
d_call: NA
cdr3_nt: TGTGCCAGCAGCTTAGGGGACCAGGCCTACGAGCAGTACTTC
cdr3_aa: CASSLGDQAYEQYF

j_call: TRBJ2-5
v_call: TRBV28
clone_size: many
d_call: NA
cdr3_nt: TGTGCCAGCAGTCGAACAGGGTTCCAAGAGACCCAGTACTTC
cdr3_aa: CASSRTGFQETQYF